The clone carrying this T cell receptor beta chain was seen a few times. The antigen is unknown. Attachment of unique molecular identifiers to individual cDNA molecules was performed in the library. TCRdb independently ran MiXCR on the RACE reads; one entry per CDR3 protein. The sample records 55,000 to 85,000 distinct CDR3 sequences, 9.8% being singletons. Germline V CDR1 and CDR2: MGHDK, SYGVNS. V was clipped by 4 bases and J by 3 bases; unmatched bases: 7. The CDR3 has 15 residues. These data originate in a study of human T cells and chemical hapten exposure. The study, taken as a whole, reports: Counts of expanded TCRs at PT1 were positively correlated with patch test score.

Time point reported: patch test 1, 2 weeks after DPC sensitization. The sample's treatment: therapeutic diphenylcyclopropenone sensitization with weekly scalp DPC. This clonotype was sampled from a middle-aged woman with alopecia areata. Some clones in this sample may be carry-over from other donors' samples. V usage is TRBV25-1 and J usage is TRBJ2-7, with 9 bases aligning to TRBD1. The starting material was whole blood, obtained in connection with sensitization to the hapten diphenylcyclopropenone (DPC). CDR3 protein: CASSARTGVDYEQYF. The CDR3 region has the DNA TGTGCCAGCAGTGCCCGGACAGGGGTTGACTACGAGCAGTACTTC.